Sequencing of this T cell receptor (beta chain) was carried out in a study of T cell responses to AZD1222 COVID-19 vaccine. As to this clone: Other DNA sequences in the same sample also yield this CDR3.

Generated by immunoSEQ multiplex PCR, the TCRdb table keeps only in-frame clones and is missing some. The table counts about 140,000 clones; about 2.2% lies in the top ten. The sequencing sample was made of peripheral blood. The TCR sequence derives from an adult in good health.

CDR3 residues: CASSEAGGAYNEQFF. In DNA, the CDR3 is TGTGCCAGCAGTGAAGCGGGGGGGGCCTACAATGAGCAGTTCTTC. The rearrangement uses TRBV6-1 and TRBJ2-1, with 7 positions matching TRBD2. V was clipped by 0 bases and J by 2 bases; unmatched bases: 1. Germline CDR1 and CDR2: MNHNS and SASEGT. The CDR3 covers 15 residues.